Below are 24 T cell receptor beta chains sequenced from a single sample in a study of blood T cell repertoires in COVID-19. Sequenced by immunoSEQ multiplex PCR; TCRdb stores in-frame clones only, minus some. The sample holds about 240,000 clones; about 85% are singletons and the top ten take around 7.8%. The material sequenced was peripheral blood. These receptors originate from a man in his sixties who had recovered from COVID-19.

V is TRBV3-1 (or the pseudogene TRBV3-2) and J is TRBJ2-7; 11 bases are a match to TRBD2. This CDR3 contains 15 residues. The V segment lost 5 bases and the J segment 6 bases; nucleotides outside the gene matches: 9. Germline V gene sequence: CDR1 LGHDT, CDR2 YNNKEL (reference sequence). In DNA form, the CDR3 reads TGTGCCAGCAGCACGACTAGCGGGGAGTTTTGCGAGCAGTACGTC. As protein: CASSTTSGEFCEQYV.

The chain is built from TRBV19 and TRBJ1-5; the match to TRBD1 covers 9 bases. Trimming took 4 bases from V and 4 from J; bases not matched to a gene: 5. The CDR3 covers 15 residues. Per germline, CDR1 LNHDA and CDR2 SQIVND (reference sequence). The CDR3 protein is CASSTGQGRNQPQHF. The CDR3 DNA sequence: TGTGCCAGTAGTACGGGACAGGGACGGAATCAGCCCCAGCATTTT. Drawing the rest from reference TRBV19 and TRBJ1-5, the complete variable domain is DGGITQSPKYLFRKEGQNVTLSCEQNLNHDAMYWYRQDPGQGLRLIYYSQIVNDFQKGDIAEGYSVSREKKESFPLTVTSAQKNPTAFYLCASSTGQGRNQPQHFGDGTRLSIL.

J is TRBJ1-4 and V is TRBV6-5; TRBD1 aligns across 9 bases. This CDR3 has 15 amino acids. The germline V gene has CDR1 MNHEY and CDR2 SVGAGI. V was pared by 6 bases and J by 2 bases, with 4 bases of the junction left unmatched. The CDR3 DNA is TGTGCCAGCAGGGGACAGGGCCCCACTAATGAAAAACTGTTTTTT. This translates into CASRGQGPTNEKLFF.

This clone was seen more than once but under ten times. The rearrangement uses TRBV4-2 and TRBJ2-1; 10 bases line up with TRBD2. The CDR3 spans 16 residues. Looked up from germline, CDR1 is LGHNA and CDR2 is YNFKEQ. V lost 1 base, J lost 8 bases, and 8 bases stayed unmatched. The CDR3 protein is CASSQVTAGGPYEQFF. The DNA for the CDR3 is TGTGCCAGCAGCCAAGTTACAGCGGGGGGGCCTTATGAGCAGTTCTTC.

This clone was picked up one time. J is TRBJ2-7 and V is TRBV18; TRBD1 is a possible D gene (6 bases). The V end was cut by 5 bases, the J end by 3 bases, with 8 bases between. Germline CDR1 reads KGHSH; CDR2 reads LQKENI. CDR3 length: 12 amino acids. The CDR3 DNA sequence: TGTGCCAGCTCATCGGACAGCTACGAGCAGTACGTC. Translating gives CASSSDSYEQYV.

The genes are TRBV5-1 and TRBJ2-2, with TRBD2 identical over 14 bases. Germline V gives CDR1 SGHRS, CDR2 YFSETQ. The CDR3 loop spans 20 amino acids. Trimming took 3 bases from V and 2 from J; bases not matched to a gene: 12. The DNA of the CDR3 is TGCGCCAGCAGCTCGCCGGGACTAGCGGGGGCCGTAATTAACACCGGGGAGCTGTTTTTT. Residues: CASSSPGLAGAVINTGELFF.

The chain links TRBV25-1 to TRBJ1-3; TRBD1 aligns across 7 bases. V gave up 5 bases and J gave up 0 bases; unmatched junction bases: 7. Germline V gives CDR1 MGHDK, CDR2 SYGVNS. The CDR3 runs 16 residues. The chain's CDR3 is CASSLGQTFSGNTIYF. The DNA for the CDR3 is TGTGCCAGCAGTCTGGGACAGACTTTCTCTGGAAACACCATATATTTT.

The gene calls are TRBV5-1 and TRBJ2-3, with D possibly being TRBD1 (5 bases). Germline CDR1 and CDR2: SGHRS and YFSETQ. CDR3 length: 15 amino acids. V was cut by 4 bases and J by 0 bases, with 12 bases left in between. The CDR3 protein is CASSLEGASTDTQYF. In DNA, the CDR3 is TGCGCCAGCAGCCTCGAAGGGGCTAGCACAGATACGCAGTATTTT.

In this sample, this clone turned up a few times. V usage is TRBV18 and J usage is TRBJ2-6; possibly TRBD1 for D (5 bases). Trimming removed 4 bases at V and 0 bases at J, with 16 bases between. The CDR3 totals 18 residues. In germline, CDR1 is KGHSH, CDR2 LQKENI. The CDR3 spells CASSHQGPRASGANVLTF. The DNA for the CDR3 is TGTGCCAGCTCACACCAGGGTCCCAGGGCCTCTGGGGCCAACGTCCTGACTTTC.

This clone was found a few times. The chain combines TRBV4-2 with TRBJ2-6, with D perhaps TRBD1 (5 bases). CDR3 length: 18 residues. Germline lookup yields CDR1 LGHNA and CDR2 YNFKEQ. V was trimmed by 5 bases and J by 2 bases, leaving 19 bases between them. CDR3 protein: CASSWDTGSLAGANVLTF. For the CDR3, the DNA is TGTGCCAGCAGCTGGGATACAGGATCGCTGGCTGGGGCCAACGTCCTGACTTTC.

V and J are TRBV9 and TRBJ2-5; D may be TRBD1 (5 bases). Germline CDR1 is SGDLS and CDR2 is YYNGEE. The CDR3 extends over 15 amino acids. V was shortened by 0 bases and J by 2 bases, with 11 bases between the two germline ends. Written as DNA, the CDR3 is TGTGCCAGCAGCGTAGCCAGGGCCTTACAAGAGACCCAGTACTTC. It encodes CASSVARALQETQYF.

V usage is TRBV5-1 and J usage is TRBJ1-2, with a weak D call TRBD1 (5 bases). CDR1 is SGHRS, CDR2 YFSETQ, per germline. The CDR3 totals 14 residues. V lost 6 bases and J 4 bases, leaving 16 bases between the germline ends. The CDR3 bases are TGCGCCAGCAACCATGGCGGGGACCCCTATGGCTACACCTTC. It translates to CASNHGGDPYGYTF.

The rearrangement links TRBV6-5 to TRBJ1-5, with 11 bases identical to TRBD1. The germline V gene encodes CDR1 MNHEY and CDR2 SVGAGI. The junction had 3 bases not matched to a gene; V was cut back by 8 bases and J by 6 bases. This CDR3 spans 13 amino acids. The CDR3 DNA reads TGTGCCAGCGGACAGGGGGCAGGTCAGCCCCAGCATTTT. Translation gives CASGQGAGQPQHF.

This rearrangement joins TRBV3-1 (or the pseudogene TRBV3-2) to TRBJ2-3; 8 positions agree with TRBD2. This CDR3 is 14 amino acids long. With 4 bases clipped from V and 4 bases from J, the junction kept 4 bases outside the gene matches. Looked up from germline, CDR1 is LGHDT and CDR2 is YNNKEL (reference sequence). Written as DNA, the CDR3 is TGTGCCAGCAGCCGTTATAGCGGGGCAGATACGCAGTATTTT. Amino acid sequence: CASSRYSGADTQYF.

The chain is built from TRBV6-6 and TRBJ1-2; D call uncertain. Trimming shortened V by 2 bases and J by 5 bases, and 9 bases separated the two germline ends. Germline V gene sequence: CDR1 MNHNY, CDR2 SVGAGI (reference sequence). This CDR3 contains 13 residues. The CDR3 loop is CASSYATDYGYTF. CDR3 in DNA: TGTGCCAGCAGTTACGCGACTGATTATGGCTACACCTTC.

This chain uses TRBV4-2 with TRBJ1-2; no reliable D call. V was shortened by 3 bases and J by 4 bases, with 6 bases between the two germline ends. The CDR3 has 12 residues. From germline, CDR1 is LGHNA and CDR2 YNFKEQ. The CDR3 region is CASSHSVYGYTF. As DNA, the CDR3 is TGTGCCAGCAGCCATTCAGTCTATGGCTACACCTTC.

The DNA of the CDR3 is TGTGCCACCAGTGACTCCAGGACAGGGGAGTTCTATGGCTACACCTTC. Encoded protein: CATSDSRTGEFYGYTF. The chain is built from TRBV24-1 and TRBJ1-2; TRBD1 agrees at 9 bases. With 4 bases clipped from V and 4 bases from J, the junction kept 9 bases outside the gene matches. The CDR3 contains 16 residues. The germline CDR1 and CDR2 sequences are KGHDR and SFDVKD.

The gene calls are TRBV27 and TRBJ1-1; 9 nucleotides align to TRBD1. The CDR3 has 14 residues. Losses at the gene ends were 4 bases for V and 5 bases for J; bases not matched to a gene: 5. Germline values: CDR1 MNHEY, CDR2 SMNVEV (reference sequence). In nucleotides, the CDR3 is TGTGCCAGCAGTTACGGGACAGGGCCAACTGAAGCTTTCTTT. This codes for CASSYGTGPTEAFF.

The rearrangement joins TRBV12-3 or TRBV12-4 to TRBJ1-6; D is possibly TRBD1 (5 bases). The V end was cut by 4 bases, the J end by 16 bases, with 14 bases between. The CDR3 sequence is 12 residues long. CDR3: CASSYSRQSLHF. The DNA of the CDR3 is TGTGCCAGCAGTTACTCAAGACAGTCGCTCCACTTT.

The V and J genes are TRBV24-1 and TRBJ2-3, with 9 bases aligning to TRBD1. This CDR3 has 17 residues. Losses at the gene ends were 5 bases for V and 6 bases for J; bases not matched to a gene: 14. Per the germline V gene, CDR1 is KGHDR and CDR2 is SFDVKD. CDR3: CATSVAPTGTGRDTQYF. CDR3 sequence (DNA): TGTGCCACCAGTGTCGCACCTACTGGGACAGGGAGGGATACGCAGTATTTT.

The genes are TRBV7-2 and TRBJ1-1; D is perhaps TRBD1 (5 bases). Between the trimmed V and J ends, which lost 4 bases and 5 bases, there was a span of 17 bases. Germline V gene data show CDR1 as SGHTA and CDR2 as FQGNSA. There are 15 residues in the CDR3. The CDR3 DNA follows: TGTGCCAGCAGCTCGTTCGGCGGGGCGCGTACTGAAGCTTTCTTT. Amino acid sequence: CASSSFGGARTEAFF.

The chain links TRBV20-1 to TRBJ2-7; D gene uncertain. Between the trimmed V and J ends, which lost 3 bases and 3 bases, there was a span of 15 bases. In germline, CDR1 is DFQATT, CDR2 SNEGSKA (reference sequence). CDR3 length: 14 amino acids. The DNA for the CDR3 is TGCAGTGCTAGTTTAACTGGTAAAATCTACGAGCAGTACTTC. Translated, it gives CSASLTGKIYEQYF.

The J gene is TRBJ1-6, the V gene TRBV6-5; D possibly corresponds to TRBD1 (6 bases). This CDR3 is 15 amino acids long. The V end was cut by 6 bases, the J end by 9 bases, with 18 bases between. Germline lookup yields CDR1 MNHEY and CDR2 SVGAGI. The CDR3, as DNA: TGTGCCAGCAGCCTACCCGACAGGAATGGTTCACCCCTCCACTTT. It specifies CASSLPDRNGSPLHF.

The chain recombines TRBV5-1 with TRBJ2-3; TRBD2 matches at 10 bases. This CDR3 spans 20 amino acids. Trimming cost V 1 base and J 2 bases; bases outside gene matches: 16. Germline assignment: CDR1 SGHRS and CDR2 YFSETQ. The CDR3 region is CASSLIGVAGGSALTDTQYF. For the CDR3, the DNA is TGCGCCAGCAGCTTGATTGGGGTAGCGGGGGGATCCGCTCTCACAGATACGCAGTATTTT.